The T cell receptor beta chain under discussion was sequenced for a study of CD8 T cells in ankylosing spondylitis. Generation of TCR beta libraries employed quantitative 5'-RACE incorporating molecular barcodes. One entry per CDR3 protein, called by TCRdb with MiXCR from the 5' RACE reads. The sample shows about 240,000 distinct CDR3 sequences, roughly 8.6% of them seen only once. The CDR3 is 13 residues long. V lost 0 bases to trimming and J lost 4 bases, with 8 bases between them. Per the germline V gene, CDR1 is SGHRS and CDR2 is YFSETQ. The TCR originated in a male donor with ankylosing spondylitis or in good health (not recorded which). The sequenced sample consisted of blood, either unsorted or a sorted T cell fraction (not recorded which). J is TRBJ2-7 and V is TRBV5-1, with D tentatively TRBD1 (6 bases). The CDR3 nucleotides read TGCGCCAGCAGCTTGGGACAGGAATACGAGCAGTACTTC. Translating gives CASSLGQEYEQYF.